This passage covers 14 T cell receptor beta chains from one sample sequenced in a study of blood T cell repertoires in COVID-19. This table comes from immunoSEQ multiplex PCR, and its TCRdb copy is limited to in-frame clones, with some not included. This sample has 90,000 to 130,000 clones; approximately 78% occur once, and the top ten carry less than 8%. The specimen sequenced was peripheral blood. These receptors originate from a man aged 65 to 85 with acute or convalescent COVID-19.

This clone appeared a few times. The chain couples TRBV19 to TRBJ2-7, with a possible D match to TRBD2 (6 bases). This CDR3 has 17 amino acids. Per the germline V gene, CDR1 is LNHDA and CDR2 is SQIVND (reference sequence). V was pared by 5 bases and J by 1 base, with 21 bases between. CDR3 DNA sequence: TGTGCCAGTAGTTTACCCCCGTCGACGGGAGCTTCCTACGAGCAGTACTTC. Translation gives CASSLPPSTGASYEQYF.

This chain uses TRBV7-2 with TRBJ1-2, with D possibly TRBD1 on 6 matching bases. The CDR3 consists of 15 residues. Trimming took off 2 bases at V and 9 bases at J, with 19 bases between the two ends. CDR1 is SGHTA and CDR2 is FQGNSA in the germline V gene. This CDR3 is CASSLKGQGSSSYTF. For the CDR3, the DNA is TGTGCCAGCAGCTTAAAGGGGCAGGGGAGCTCTAGCTACACCTTC.

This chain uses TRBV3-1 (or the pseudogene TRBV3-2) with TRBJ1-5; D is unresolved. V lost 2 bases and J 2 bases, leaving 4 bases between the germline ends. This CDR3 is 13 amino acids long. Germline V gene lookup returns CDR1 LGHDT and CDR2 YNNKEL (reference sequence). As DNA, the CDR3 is TGTGCCAGCAGCCAAAGAGGCAATCAGCCCCAGCATTTT. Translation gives CASSQRGNQPQHF.

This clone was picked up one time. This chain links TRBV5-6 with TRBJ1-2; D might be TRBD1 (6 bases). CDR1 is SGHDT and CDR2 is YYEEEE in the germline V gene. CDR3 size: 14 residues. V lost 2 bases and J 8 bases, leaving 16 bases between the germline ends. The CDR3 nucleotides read TGTGCCAGCAGCTTTGGGGGCAAGGCAATGGGCTACACCTTC. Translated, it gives CASSFGGKAMGYTF.

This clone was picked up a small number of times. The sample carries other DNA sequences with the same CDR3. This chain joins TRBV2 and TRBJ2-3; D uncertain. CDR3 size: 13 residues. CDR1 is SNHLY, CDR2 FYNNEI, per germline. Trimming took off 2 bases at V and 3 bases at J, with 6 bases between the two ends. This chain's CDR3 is CASSERLTDTQYF. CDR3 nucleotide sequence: TGTGCCAGCAGTGAACGGTTGACAGATACGCAGTATTTT.

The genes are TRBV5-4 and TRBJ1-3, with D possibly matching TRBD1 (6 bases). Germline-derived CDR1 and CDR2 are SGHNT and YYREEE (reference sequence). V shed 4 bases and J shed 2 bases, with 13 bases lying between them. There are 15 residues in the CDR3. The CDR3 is CASSASQGAGNTIYF. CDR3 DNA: TGTGCCAGCAGCGCCTCACAGGGTGCTGGAAACACCATATATTTT.

CDR3 sequence reads: CASSYPGQGSNGYTF. CDR3 bases: TGTGCCAGCAGTTACCCGGGACAGGGATCCAATGGCTACACCTTC. This sequence joins TRBV6-5 and TRBJ1-2; 9 bases map to TRBD1. The CDR3 contains 15 residues. With V trimmed by 2 bases and J by 6 bases, 7 bases remained unmatched. The germline V gene has CDR1 MNHEY and CDR2 SVGAGI.

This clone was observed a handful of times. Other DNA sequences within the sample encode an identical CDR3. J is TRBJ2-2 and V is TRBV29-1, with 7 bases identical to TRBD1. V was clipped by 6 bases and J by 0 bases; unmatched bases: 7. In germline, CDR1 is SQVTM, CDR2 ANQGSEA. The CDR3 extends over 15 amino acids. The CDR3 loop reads CSVRTGTANTGELFF. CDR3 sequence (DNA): TGCAGCGTAAGGACCGGGACAGCGAACACCGGGGAGCTGTTTTTT.

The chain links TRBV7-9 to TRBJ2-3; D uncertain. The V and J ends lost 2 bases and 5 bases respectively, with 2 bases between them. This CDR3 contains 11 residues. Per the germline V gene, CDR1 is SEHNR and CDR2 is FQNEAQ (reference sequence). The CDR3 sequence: CASSLQDTQYF. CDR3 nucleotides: TGTGCCAGCAGCTTACAAGATACGCAGTATTTT.

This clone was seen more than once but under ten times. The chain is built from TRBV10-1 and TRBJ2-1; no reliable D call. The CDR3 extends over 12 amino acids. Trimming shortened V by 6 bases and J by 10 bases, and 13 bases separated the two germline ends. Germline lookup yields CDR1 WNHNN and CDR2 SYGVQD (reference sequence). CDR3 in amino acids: CASSGVAGEQFF. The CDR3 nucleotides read TGCGCCAGCAGCGGCGTCGCAGGCGAGCAGTTCTTC.

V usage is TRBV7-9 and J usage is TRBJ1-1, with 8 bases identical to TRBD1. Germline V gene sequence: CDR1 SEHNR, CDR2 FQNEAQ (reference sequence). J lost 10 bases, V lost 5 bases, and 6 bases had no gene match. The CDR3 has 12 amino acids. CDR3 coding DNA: TGTGCCAGCAGCGTCCTACAGGGGGGAGCTTTCTTT. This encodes CASSVLQGGAFF.

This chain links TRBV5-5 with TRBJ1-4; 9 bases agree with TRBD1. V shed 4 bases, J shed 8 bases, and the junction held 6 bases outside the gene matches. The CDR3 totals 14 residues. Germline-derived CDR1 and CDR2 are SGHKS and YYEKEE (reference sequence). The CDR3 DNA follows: TGTGCCAGCAGCCCCGGGACAGGGCGAGAAAAACTGTTTTTT. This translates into CASSPGTGREKLFF.

Here the CDR3 DNA reads TGTGCCAGCAGGGGGACTAGCGGGCCCCTCCAGCGCGGCAATGAGCAGTTCTTC. It encodes CASRGTSGPLQRGNEQFF. V usage is TRBV27 and J usage is TRBJ2-1, with 12 bases that match TRBD2. The germline V gene encodes CDR1 MNHEY and CDR2 SMNVEV (reference sequence). This CDR3 comprises 18 residues. With V trimmed by 6 bases and J by 6 bases, 15 bases remained unmatched.

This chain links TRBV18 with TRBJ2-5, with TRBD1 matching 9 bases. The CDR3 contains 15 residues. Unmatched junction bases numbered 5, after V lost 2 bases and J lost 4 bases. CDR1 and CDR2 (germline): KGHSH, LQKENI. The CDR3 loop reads CASSPGTGRGETQYF. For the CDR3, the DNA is TGTGCCAGCTCACCAGGGACAGGGAGGGGAGAGACCCAGTACTTC.